These T cell receptor beta chains were read from a single sample in a study of shared clonotypes between healthy human individuals. TCRdb keeps only in-frame clones here, not all; method: immunoSEQ multiplex PCR. The sample lists 1 million to 1.2 million clones, 70% to 85% seen once, with roughly 0.82% in the top ten. Material for sequencing was memory CD4+ T cells from PBMCs. The receptors were gathered from a man aged 18 to 29 in good health. Some clones in this sample may be carry-over from other donors' samples. Both conserved end residues are part of each CDR3. The D gene is left open where the match is weak. The size of a clone is reported for some rows only, either as once, few or many, or as a class for expanded clones.

CDR3nt: TGTGCCAGCAGCCTGGGACAGGGAGGGTTTGTCGTCGGCTACACCTTC
CDR3aa: CASSLGQGGFVVGYTF
j_gene: TRBJ1-2
d_gene: TRBD1
v_gene: TRBV7-9
abundance: .

CDR3nt: TGTGCCAGCAGCGATTCGGTGGTTCTGGGCGAGCAGTACTTC
CDR3aa: CASSDSVVLGEQYF
j_gene: TRBJ2-7
d_gene: .
v_gene: TRBV28
abundance: few

CDR3nt: TGTGCCAGCAGCCGGACTGTCGGGGAGCTGTTTTTT
CDR3aa: CASSRTVGELFF
j_gene: TRBJ2-2
d_gene: .
v_gene: TRBV11-3
abundance: .

CDR3nt: TGTGCCAGCAGCTTACGCGGGGGAGGTAATGAGCAGTTCTTC
CDR3aa: CASSLRGGGNEQFF
j_gene: TRBJ2-1
d_gene: TRBD2
v_gene: TRBV7-3
abundance: .

CDR3nt: TGCGCCAGCAGTACAGGGACAGGGGAACGGTACGAGCAGTACTTC
CDR3aa: CASSTGTGERYEQYF
j_gene: TRBJ2-7
d_gene: TRBD1
v_gene: TRBV10-1
abundance: once

CDR3nt: TGCGCCAGCAGCCCCGCGGGGCGACAAGAGACCCAGTACTTC
CDR3aa: CASSPAGRQETQYF
j_gene: TRBJ2-5
d_gene: .
v_gene: TRBV5-1
abundance: once

CDR3nt: TGCAGCGTTGGTCCCAGGGATGGCTACACCTTC
CDR3aa: CSVGPRDGYTF
j_gene: TRBJ1-2
d_gene: .
v_gene: TRBV29-1
abundance: few

CDR3nt: TGTGCCAGCTCGGGGTCTTGGAACACCGGGGAGCTGTTTTTT
CDR3aa: CASSGSWNTGELFF
j_gene: TRBJ2-2
d_gene: .
v_gene: TRBV18
abundance: .

CDR3nt: TGTGCCAGCTCCTCCGGAACAGGGGGCGATAGCTATGGCTACACCTTC
CDR3aa: CASSSGTGGDSYGYTF
j_gene: TRBJ1-2
d_gene: TRBD1
v_gene: TRBV18
abundance: once

CDR3nt: TGTGCCAGCAGTGAACGCAGGGACTATGGCTACACCTTC
CDR3aa: CASSERRDYGYTF
j_gene: TRBJ1-2
d_gene: .
v_gene: TRBV25-1
abundance: .

CDR3nt: TGTGCCAGCTCACCAGGCACAGGGGGCCCCTACGAGCAGTACTTC
CDR3aa: CASSPGTGGPYEQYF
j_gene: TRBJ2-7
d_gene: TRBD1
v_gene: TRBV18
abundance: .

CDR3nt: TGTGCCAGCAGCTCTTTACACAGGGGGAGTTACGAGCAGTACTTC
CDR3aa: CASSSLHRGSYEQYF
j_gene: TRBJ2-7
d_gene: TRBD1
v_gene: TRBV11-2
abundance: .

CDR3nt: TGTGCCAGCAGTTTTGTTTGGGGTACGCAGTATTTT
CDR3aa: CASSFVWGTQYF
j_gene: TRBJ2-3
d_gene: .
v_gene: TRBV28
abundance: few

CDR3nt: TGTGCCACCCAAGGGGCCGCCAAAAACATTCAGTACTTC
CDR3aa: CATQGAAKNIQYF
j_gene: TRBJ2-4
d_gene: .
v_gene: TRBV27
abundance: .

CDR3nt: TGCGCCAGCAGCTTGGGTCCGAGGGGGTCGAATCAGCCCCAGCATTTT
CDR3aa: CASSLGPRGSNQPQHF
j_gene: TRBJ1-5
d_gene: .
v_gene: TRBV5-1
abundance: .

CDR3nt: TGTGCCTGGAGTGACCCACAGACCCAGTACTTC
CDR3aa: CAWSDPQTQYF
j_gene: TRBJ2-5
d_gene: .
v_gene: TRBV30
abundance: .

CDR3nt: TGCAGTGCAGGACAGGGGTTCTTC
CDR3aa: CSAGQGFF
j_gene: TRBJ2-7
d_gene: TRBD1
v_gene: TRBV20-1
abundance: .

CDR3nt: TGTGCCAGCAGTTCAAATGGCTACACCTTC
CDR3aa: CASSSNGYTF
j_gene: TRBJ1-2
d_gene: .
v_gene: TRBV28
abundance: .

CDR3nt: TGTGCCAGCAGCTGGGGACGCTCTGGAAACACCATATATTTT
CDR3aa: CASSWGRSGNTIYF
j_gene: TRBJ1-3
d_gene: .
v_gene: TRBV5-6
abundance: once

CDR3nt: TGTGCCAGCAGCTCTTTAGGGGTCCAAGCCGTGAACGGGTACAATGAGCAGTTCTTC
CDR3aa: CASSSLGVQAVNGYNEQFF
j_gene: TRBJ2-1
d_gene: .
v_gene: TRBV7-2
abundance: .

CDR3nt: TGTGCCAGTAGTCCTCTCGAGTGGGGTAGCTACACCTTC
CDR3aa: CASSPLEWGSYTF
j_gene: TRBJ1-2
d_gene: .
v_gene: TRBV19
abundance: .

CDR3nt: TGTGCCAGCAGGGCGGGGTATACGCAGTATTTT
CDR3aa: CASRAGYTQYF
j_gene: TRBJ2-3
d_gene: .
v_gene: TRBV6-5
abundance: .

CDR3nt: TGTGCCAGCAGCGAAGTTGGTACCGGGGGAGGTACGCAGTATTTT
CDR3aa: CASSEVGTGGGTQYF
j_gene: TRBJ2-3
d_gene: .
v_gene: TRBV7-2
abundance: .

CDR3nt: TGTGCCAGCAACTGGGGGTCCAGCACAGATACGCAGTATTTT
CDR3aa: CASNWGSSTDTQYF
j_gene: TRBJ2-3
d_gene: .
v_gene: TRBV2
abundance: .

CDR3nt: TGTGCCAGCTCACCAAATCTGGTTAACACTGAAGCTTTCTTT
CDR3aa: CASSPNLVNTEAFF
j_gene: TRBJ1-1
d_gene: .
v_gene: TRBV18
abundance: few

CDR3nt: TGTGCCAGCTGGGCGGTAGGGGCCAACGTCCTGACTTTC
CDR3aa: CASWAVGANVLTF
j_gene: TRBJ2-6
d_gene: .
v_gene: TRBV6-5
abundance: .

CDR3nt: TGTGCCAGCAGTGTCGAGGGCCCTCTGTTTTTT
CDR3aa: CASSVEGPLFF
j_gene: TRBJ1-4
d_gene: .
v_gene: TRBV2
abundance: .

CDR3nt: TGTGCCAGCAGCTTAGTGGACAGCACAGATACGCAGTATTTT
CDR3aa: CASSLVDSTDTQYF
j_gene: TRBJ2-3
d_gene: .
v_gene: TRBV7-4
abundance: .

CDR3nt: TGTGCCAGCAGGCGACAGGGGGCGAACACTGAAGCTTTCTTT
CDR3aa: CASRRQGANTEAFF
j_gene: TRBJ1-1
d_gene: TRBD1
v_gene: TRBV6-5
abundance: .

CDR3nt: TGTGCCAGCGGCAGGGGGCCCTCTCCCTCTGGAAACACCATATATTTT
CDR3aa: CASGRGPSPSGNTIYF
j_gene: TRBJ1-3
d_gene: TRBD1
v_gene: TRBV14
abundance: .

CDR3nt: TGTGCCAGTAGTATATGGGACACCCCAGATACGCAGTATTTT
CDR3aa: CASSIWDTPDTQYF
j_gene: TRBJ2-3
d_gene: .
v_gene: TRBV19
abundance: .

CDR3nt: TGTGCCAGCAGCTCCCGCCGGGGTTCACCCCTCCACTTT
CDR3aa: CASSSRRGSPLHF
j_gene: TRBJ1-6
d_gene: .
v_gene: TRBV5-6
abundance: .

CDR3nt: TGTGCCAGCCGGGGGACAGGCAATCAGCCCCAGCATTTT
CDR3aa: CASRGTGNQPQHF
j_gene: TRBJ1-5
d_gene: TRBD1
v_gene: TRBV19
abundance: .

CDR3nt: TGTGCCAGCAGATCCCCGGGAGGGGAGTTCTTC
CDR3aa: CASRSPGGEFF
j_gene: TRBJ2-1
d_gene: TRBD2
v_gene: TRBV28
abundance: .

CDR3nt: TGTGCCAGCTCAGCCGGGACAGGGCTCGAAAAACTGTTTTTT
CDR3aa: CASSAGTGLEKLFF
j_gene: TRBJ1-4
d_gene: TRBD1
v_gene: TRBV18
abundance: .

CDR3nt: TGCGCCAGCAGCTTGAGGGCTAGAGAAGAGACCCAGTACTTC
CDR3aa: CASSLRAREETQYF
j_gene: TRBJ2-5
d_gene: .
v_gene: TRBV5-1
abundance: .

CDR3nt: TGTGCCAGCAGTTCCCCCGGACTAGCTGGCGAGCAGTACTTC
CDR3aa: CASSSPGLAGEQYF
j_gene: TRBJ2-7
d_gene: TRBD2
v_gene: TRBV28
abundance: .

CDR3nt: TGCAGCGCATCCGGGACAGGGGGCTTTTACGAGCAGTACTTC
CDR3aa: CSASGTGGFYEQYF
j_gene: TRBJ2-7
d_gene: TRBD1
v_gene: TRBV29-1
abundance: .

CDR3nt: TGTGCCAGCAGGCTTGCGACCGGGGAGCTGTTTTTT
CDR3aa: CASRLATGELFF
j_gene: TRBJ2-2
d_gene: .
v_gene: TRBV7-9
abundance: few

CDR3nt: TGTGCCAGCAGCTTAGAGGCGGGACCTGGCGAGCAGTACTTC
CDR3aa: CASSLEAGPGEQYF
j_gene: TRBJ2-7
d_gene: .
v_gene: TRBV11-1
abundance: .

CDR3nt: TGTGCCAGCAGTGGAACAAGAAACACTGAAGCTTTCTTT
CDR3aa: CASSGTRNTEAFF
j_gene: TRBJ1-1
d_gene: .
v_gene: TRBV6-1
abundance: .

CDR3nt: TGTGCCTGGAACGACAGGGGGCAAACTGAAGCTTTCTTT
CDR3aa: CAWNDRGQTEAFF
j_gene: TRBJ1-1
d_gene: TRBD1
v_gene: TRBV30
abundance: .

CDR3nt: TGCGCCAGCAGCCCAACTAGCGGCTTATCCTACGAGCAGTACTTC
CDR3aa: CASSPTSGLSYEQYF
j_gene: TRBJ2-7
d_gene: TRBD2
v_gene: TRBV4-1
abundance: .

CDR3nt: TGTGCCAGCTCACCCCCGACAGGGTACGAGCAGTACTTC
CDR3aa: CASSPPTGYEQYF
j_gene: TRBJ2-7
d_gene: TRBD1
v_gene: TRBV18
abundance: .

CDR3nt: TGCAGCGTCGCTGCTACAGAGAACACTGAAGCTTTCTTT
CDR3aa: CSVAATENTEAFF
j_gene: TRBJ1-1
d_gene: .
v_gene: TRBV29-1
abundance: .

CDR3nt: TGCAGCGTTGAAGATTCAGATACGCAGTATTTT
CDR3aa: CSVEDSDTQYF
j_gene: TRBJ2-3
d_gene: .
v_gene: TRBV29-1
abundance: few

CDR3nt: TGTGCCAGCAGCTTGGGGTCAGGGCCACAAGAGACCCAGTACTTC
CDR3aa: CASSLGSGPQETQYF
j_gene: TRBJ2-5
d_gene: .
v_gene: TRBV5-4
abundance: .

CDR3nt: TGTGCCAGCAGTGAAAGGTGGGCAGCCACCTCTCCCTATGGCTACACCTTC
CDR3aa: CASSERWAATSPYGYTF
j_gene: TRBJ1-2
d_gene: .
v_gene: TRBV2
abundance: once

CDR3nt: TGTGCCAGCAGCGCGAGCGGGACTGGTGATACGCAGTATTTT
CDR3aa: CASSASGTGDTQYF
j_gene: TRBJ2-3
d_gene: TRBD2
v_gene: TRBV6-4
abundance: .

CDR3nt: TGTGCCAGCAGCTTTAGGGGGAGTACTAATGAAAAACTGTTTTTT
CDR3aa: CASSFRGSTNEKLFF
j_gene: TRBJ1-4
d_gene: .
v_gene: TRBV5-8
abundance: .

CDR3nt: TGTGCCAGCAGCAGAGGGGGCCTTCGGGAGACCCAGTACTTC
CDR3aa: CASSRGGLRETQYF
j_gene: TRBJ2-5
d_gene: TRBD1
v_gene: TRBV9
abundance: .

CDR3nt: TGTGCCAGCAGTTTATATAGGAACACTGAAGCTTTCTTT
CDR3aa: CASSLYRNTEAFF
j_gene: TRBJ1-1
d_gene: .
v_gene: TRBV27
abundance: .

CDR3nt: TGCAGCGTTGGTGCGGGAGCGGTAGGAGAGACCCAGTACTTC
CDR3aa: CSVGAGAVGETQYF
j_gene: TRBJ2-5
d_gene: TRBD2
v_gene: TRBV29-1
abundance: few

CDR3nt: TGTGCCAGCAGTTACGAAAGGACACGGGATGAGCAGTTCTTC
CDR3aa: CASSYERTRDEQFF
j_gene: TRBJ2-1
d_gene: .
v_gene: TRBV6-5
abundance: once

CDR3nt: TGCGCCAGCAGGGCGGATCCAGGGGGAACTGAAGCTTTCTTT
CDR3aa: CASRADPGGTEAFF
j_gene: TRBJ1-1
d_gene: TRBD1
v_gene: TRBV5-1
abundance: .

CDR3nt: TGTGCCAGCAGCTTAGGGGGAGGTCAGGGCAGCACAGATACGCAGTATTTT
CDR3aa: CASSLGGGQGSTDTQYF
j_gene: TRBJ2-3
d_gene: .
v_gene: TRBV7-2
abundance: once

CDR3nt: TGTGCCAGCAGAGCAGGGAACTCTGGGGCCAACGTCCTGACTTTC
CDR3aa: CASRAGNSGANVLTF
j_gene: TRBJ2-6
d_gene: .
v_gene: TRBV2
abundance: many

CDR3nt: TGCGCCAGCAGCTTGGTTGAGGACATGGGATACACCTTC
CDR3aa: CASSLVEDMGYTF
j_gene: TRBJ1-2
d_gene: .
v_gene: TRBV5-1
abundance: .

CDR3nt: TGTGCCAGCAGCTTTAGCGGGAGCGTCACCGGGGAGCTGTTTTTT
CDR3aa: CASSFSGSVTGELFF
j_gene: TRBJ2-2
d_gene: TRBD2
v_gene: TRBV7-8
abundance: .

CDR3nt: TGCGCCAGCAGACCCTCTGCAACTAATGAAAAACTGTTTTTT
CDR3aa: CASRPSATNEKLFF
j_gene: TRBJ1-4
d_gene: .
v_gene: TRBV5-1
abundance: few